The rows below give T cell receptor beta chains drawn from one sample of a study of Graves' ophthalmopathy and Graves' hyperthyroidism. TCRdb processed the multiplex PCR reads anew with MiXCR; each CDR3 protein has one entry. This table has around 340,000 distinct CDR3 sequences, around a sixth appearing once. Sequenced material: peripheral blood. These TCRs come from an adult man with Graves' ophthalmopathy. Each CDR3 is given with its conserved first and last residue. The D gene is left open where the match is weak. Rows may omit the clone size; those that give it use once, few, many or a size class.

clone_size	v_call	d_call	j_call	cdr3_nt	cdr3_aa
few	TRBV6-1	-	TRBJ2-7	TGTGCCAGCAGTGAAATGGGGGCCGAGCAGTACTTC	CASSEMGAEQYF
-	TRBV13	-	TRBJ2-2	TGTGCCAGCAGATCGGGTTTTAGGACCGGGGAGCTGTTTTTT	CASRSGFRTGELFF
few	TRBV24-1	-	TRBJ2-4	TGTGCCACCAGTGAGGAGGCGTTCCACATTCAGTACTTC	CATSEEAFHIQYF
many	TRBV6-2/TRBV6-3	-	TRBJ1-1	TGTGCCAGCAGTTACCGCGACACCGCCACCCGTCCCAACACTGAAGCTTTCTTT	CASSYRDTATRPNTEAFF
many	TRBV20-1	-	TRBJ2-7	TGCAGTGCTACTAGTAGTACTGGAACCTACGAGCAGTACTTC	CSATSSTGTYEQYF
many	TRBV27	TRBD2	TRBJ2-5	TGTGCCAGCAGTTTATACCCCCTCCGGGGTAGCGGGAGGGCGGATACCCAGTACTTC	CASSLYPLRGSGRADTQYF
many	TRBV6-5	-	TRBJ2-5	TGTGCCAGCAGCGGACAGTATGGGGGAGAGACCCAGTACTTC	CASSGQYGGETQYF
many	TRBV20-1	-	TRBJ1-2	TGCAGTGCTAGGGGCTATGGCTACACCTTC	CSARGYGYTF
many	TRBV11-2	-	TRBJ1-1	TGTGCCAGCAGCTTAGAAATAGGAGAAGCGACCCCGGGACGGAAAGAAGCTTTCTTT	CASSLEIGEATPGRKEAFF
many	TRBV13	TRBD1	TRBJ1-1	TGTGCCAGCAGCCCATGGACAGGCCAGAACACTGAAGCTTTCTTT	CASSPWTGQNTEAFF
many	TRBV6-5	TRBD1	TRBJ1-5	TGTGCCAGCTTATCGACAGGGAGCCACCAGCCCCAGCATTTT	CASLSTGSHQPQHF
-	TRBV12-3/TRBV12-4	TRBD1	TRBJ1-2	TGTGCCAGCAGCCGAGGTCAGACAGGGGTCTATGGCTACACCTTC	CASSRGQTGVYGYTF
-	TRBV6-4	-	TRBJ1-1	TGTGCCAGCAGTGAAGCAGGGATTAACACTGAAGCTTTCTTT	CASSEAGINTEAFF
many	TRBV7-2	-	TRBJ2-5	TGTGCCAGCAGCCCCCACTTTGGGCTTGGGACCCAGTACTTC	CASSPHFGLGTQYF
many	TRBV30	-	TRBJ2-5	TGTGCCTGGAGTGTACAAGAGACCCAGTACTTC	CAWSVQETQYF